This T cell receptor beta chain was retrieved from a study of blood T cell repertoires in COVID-19. The repertoire was sequenced with immunoSEQ multiplex PCR; TCRdb's copy has only in-frame clones and lacks some. The repertoire holds some 100,000 clones, 87% seen once, with roughly 7.3% in the top ten. Sequencing was carried out using peripheral blood. The TCR comes from a man aged 25 to 40 in a cohort sampled during active COVID-19.

The CDR3 nucleotides are TGTGCCAGCAGCTTTTACAGGGGAGTCGGCACTGAAGCTTTCTTT. Translating gives CASSFYRGVGTEAFF. The genes are TRBV7-2 and TRBJ1-1, with 7 bases that match TRBD1. The junction had 8 bases not matched to a gene; V was cut back by 3 bases and J by 4 bases. Germline assignment: CDR1 SGHTA and CDR2 FQGNSA. The CDR3 spans 15 residues.